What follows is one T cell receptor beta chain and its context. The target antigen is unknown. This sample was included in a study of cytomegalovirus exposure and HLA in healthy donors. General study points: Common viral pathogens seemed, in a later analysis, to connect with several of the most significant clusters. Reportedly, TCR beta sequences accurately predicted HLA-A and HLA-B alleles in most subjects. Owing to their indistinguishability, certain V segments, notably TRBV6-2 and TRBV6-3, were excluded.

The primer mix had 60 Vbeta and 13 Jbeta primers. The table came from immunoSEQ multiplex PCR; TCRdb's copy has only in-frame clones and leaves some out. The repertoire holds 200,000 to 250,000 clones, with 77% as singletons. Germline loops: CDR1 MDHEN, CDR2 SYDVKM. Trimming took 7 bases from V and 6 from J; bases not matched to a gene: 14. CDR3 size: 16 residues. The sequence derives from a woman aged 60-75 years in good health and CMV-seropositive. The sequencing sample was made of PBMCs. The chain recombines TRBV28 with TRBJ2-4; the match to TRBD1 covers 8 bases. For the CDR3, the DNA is TGTGCCAGCAACGTCCCGGGACAGGCCCGGGGAAACATTCAGTACTTC. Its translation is CASNVPGQARGNIQYF.